Following are 15 T cell receptor beta chains from one sample sequenced in a study of blood T cell repertoires in COVID-19. Here immunoSEQ multiplex PCR was the method, and the copy in TCRdb shows in-frame clones only, minus some. The top ten clones hold around 3.1% of a sample with 200,000 to 250,000 clones, roughly 84% of them seen once. The sample was peripheral blood. The receptors were sampled from a woman in her twenties or thirties who had recovered from COVID-19.

The rearrangement uses TRBV6-1 and TRBJ1-6; no clear D. With 0 bases removed from V and 0 bases from J, the gap between germline ends came to 12 bases. Germline loops: CDR1 MNHNS, CDR2 SASEGT. The CDR3 totals 18 residues. CDR3 amino acids: CASSEALSVSSYNSPLHF. DNA for the CDR3: TGTGCCAGCAGTGAAGCTTTGTCGGTTAGCTCCTATAATTCACCCCTCCACTTT.

The chain combines TRBV9 with TRBJ1-3; 9 positions match TRBD1. Germline loops: CDR1 SGDLS, CDR2 YYNGEE. CDR3 length: 15 residues. The ends lost 3 bases at V and 8 bases at J; junction bases unmatched: 9. CDR3 region: CASSDPQGARDTIYF. CDR3 sequence (DNA): TGTGCCAGCAGCGACCCACAGGGGGCTAGGGACACCATATATTTT.

The V call is TRBV3-1 (or the pseudogene TRBV3-2), the J call TRBJ2-7; 9 bases align to TRBD2. With V trimmed by 1 base and J by 6 bases, 10 bases remained unmatched. The germline V gene encodes CDR1 LGHDT and CDR2 YNNKEL (reference sequence). This CDR3 spans 16 amino acids. The CDR3 reads CASSQGGAGGGGEQYF. The DNA for the CDR3 is TGTGCCAGCAGCCAAGGGGGTGCGGGAGGGGGAGGCGAGCAGTACTTC.

The V call is TRBV2, the J call TRBJ1-2, with TRBD1 as a possible D gene (6 bases). V was cut by 4 bases and J by 6 bases, with 18 bases left in between. Looked up from germline, CDR1 is SNHLY and CDR2 is FYNNEI. The CDR3 runs to 15 residues. CDR3 protein: CASSGVGGQEDGYTF. The CDR3 nucleotides are TGTGCCAGCAGTGGTGTTGGGGGCCAAGAAGATGGCTACACCTTC.

This rearrangement joins TRBV28 to TRBJ1-5; tentative D call: TRBD1 (5 bases). V was clipped by 2 bases and J by 6 bases, with 14 bases between them. The CDR3 covers 15 residues. Germline CDR1 MDHEN, CDR2 SYDVKM. The CDR3 coding sequence is TGTGCCAGCAGTTTAGGTTTACAGGCAGTTCAGCCCCAGCATTTT. This translates into CASSLGLQAVQPQHF. The full variable domain, its missing parts supplied by reference TRBV28 and TRBJ1-5, is DVKVTQSSRYLVKRTGEKVFLECVQDMDHENMFWYRQDPGLGLRLIYFSYDVKMKEKGDIPEGYSVSREKKERFSLILESASTNQTSMYLCASSLGLQAVQPQHFGDGTRLSIL.

V usage is TRBV30 and J usage is TRBJ1-2; no definite D call. Trimming left V 1 base short and J 3 bases short, with 9 bases between. This CDR3 has 13 amino acids. Germline CDR1 and CDR2: GTSNPN and SVGIG (reference sequence). CDR3 in DNA: TGTGCCTGGAGTGGCGGCGAGGACTATGGCTACACCTTC. It encodes CAWSGGEDYGYTF.

V usage is TRBV7-6 and J usage is TRBJ2-1, with 8 bases lining up with TRBD2. The V gene end was trimmed by 0 bases and the J gene end by 3 bases; junction bases not matched to a gene: 7. The CDR3 is made up of 17 amino acids. The germline V gene has CDR1 SGHVS and CDR2 FNYEAQ. CDR3 amino acids: CASSLATASGFYNEQFF. The CDR3 bases are TGTGCCAGCAGCTTAGCAACGGCTAGCGGGTTCTACAATGAGCAGTTCTTC.

This chain links TRBV27 with TRBJ2-7; 8 bases are shared with TRBD2. The length of the CDR3 is 16 residues. The V gene end was trimmed by 1 base and the J gene end by 2 bases; junction bases not matched to a gene: 7. Per germline, CDR1 MNHEY and CDR2 SMNVEV (reference sequence). The CDR3 loop is CASSLWVTGGAYEQYF. The DNA of the CDR3 is TGTGCCAGCAGTTTATGGGTTACGGGGGGGGCCTACGAGCAGTACTTC.

The chain uses TRBV28 and TRBJ2-1; 7 positions agree with TRBD2. The V and J ends lost 8 bases and 4 bases, in that order; junction bases with no gene match: 11. CDR1 and CDR2 from the germline V gene are MDHEN and SYDVKM. The CDR3 totals 15 residues. CDR3 in amino acids: CASARGSPGYNEQFF. CDR3 in DNA: TGTGCCAGCGCACGCGGGAGTCCGGGATACAATGAGCAGTTCTTC.

The CDR3 DNA sequence: TGTGCCAGCAGTCCCAACCTCATGGCAGGGGCGACTGGAAACACCATATATTTT. The encoded protein is CASSPNLMAGATGNTIYF. J is TRBJ1-3 and V is TRBV27, with a tentative D call TRBD1 (6 bases). This CDR3 has 18 amino acids. Germline V gene data show CDR1 as MNHEY and CDR2 as SMNVEV (reference sequence). Trimming removed 5 bases at V and 2 bases at J, with 22 bases between.

CDR3 sequence: CASSYGGGANYEQYF. Written as DNA, the CDR3 is TGTGCCAGCAGCTACGGGGGGGGAGCTAATTACGAGCAGTACTTC. The V call is TRBV5-4, the J call TRBJ2-7; 8 bases line up with TRBD2. CDR1 is SGHNT and CDR2 is YYREEE in the germline V gene (reference sequence). V lost 3 bases and J lost 4; bases outside the gene matches: 9. CDR3 size: 15 residues.

The rearrangement links TRBV18 to TRBJ2-7; the D gene is possibly TRBD1 (5 bases). Germline lookup yields CDR1 KGHSH and CDR2 LQKENI. The CDR3 spans 16 residues. Trimming removed 4 bases at V and 2 bases at J, with 18 bases between. Here the CDR3 DNA reads TGTGCCAGCTCACTTTCGGACATCCCCCTTACCTACGAGCAGTACTTC. It encodes CASSLSDIPLTYEQYF.

V and J are TRBV9 and TRBJ1-4, with 9 positions matching TRBD1. V trimming: 5 bases; J trimming: 4 bases; junction bases outside the gene matches: 3. From germline, CDR1 is SGDLS and CDR2 YYNGEE. The CDR3 is made up of 14 amino acids. Here the CDR3 reads CASSPGQGNEKLFF. The CDR3 region has the DNA TGTGCCAGCAGTCCGGGACAGGGTAATGAAAAACTGTTTTTT.

The rearrangement links TRBV5-5 to TRBJ1-4, with D tentatively TRBD1 (5 bases). CDR3 size: 14 residues. V shed 2 bases and J shed 4 bases, with 9 bases lying between them. Germline-derived CDR1 and CDR2 are SGHKS and YYEKEE (reference sequence). The CDR3 reads CASSLGRDNEKLFF. CDR3 bases: TGTGCCAGCAGCTTAGGCAGGGATAATGAAAAACTGTTTTTT.

J is TRBJ1-6 and V is TRBV5-4, with a tentative D call TRBD1 (5 bases). CDR1 SGHNT and CDR2 YYREEE come from the germline V gene (reference sequence). The V end was cut by 4 bases, the J end by 7 bases, with 12 bases between. There are 14 residues in the CDR3. CDR3 DNA: TGTGCCAGCAGCCTCGGGGGACCGAATTCACCCCTCCACTTT. Its protein is CASSLGGPNSPLHF.